Detailed here is one T cell receptor (beta chain). Per the authors' pipeline: The assay estimated nucleated cells by amplifying reference gene primers. TCRdb keeps only in-frame clones here, not all; method: immunoSEQ multiplex PCR. The DNA gave D and trimming, while V, J and clone size come from that table. The sample gives around 180,000 clones, roughly 81% of which show up once; 12% is in the top ten. This specimen comes from a study of blood T cell repertoires in COVID-19. On the study more broadly: Whether acute or convalescent, the COVID-19 samples came from the United States, Italy and Spain. Sample material is recorded as cDNA or gDNA derived from T cells, B-cell-depleted T cells, or PBMCs.

The CDR3 loop spans 15 amino acids. Germline values: CDR1 LGHNA, CDR2 YNFKEQ. The V and J ends lost 1 base and 3 bases, in that order; junction bases with no gene match: 5. Seattle patients were enrolled during active infection and followed longitudinally. The chain employs TRBV4-2 and TRBJ2-7; 8 bases are a match to TRBD2. Sequenced material: peripheral blood. The receptor was derived from an elderly woman with COVID-19, enrolled during active disease. The CDR3 region is CASSQVSGINYEQYF. Written as DNA, the CDR3 is TGTGCCAGCAGCCAAGTTAGCGGGATAAACTACGAGCAGTACTTC.